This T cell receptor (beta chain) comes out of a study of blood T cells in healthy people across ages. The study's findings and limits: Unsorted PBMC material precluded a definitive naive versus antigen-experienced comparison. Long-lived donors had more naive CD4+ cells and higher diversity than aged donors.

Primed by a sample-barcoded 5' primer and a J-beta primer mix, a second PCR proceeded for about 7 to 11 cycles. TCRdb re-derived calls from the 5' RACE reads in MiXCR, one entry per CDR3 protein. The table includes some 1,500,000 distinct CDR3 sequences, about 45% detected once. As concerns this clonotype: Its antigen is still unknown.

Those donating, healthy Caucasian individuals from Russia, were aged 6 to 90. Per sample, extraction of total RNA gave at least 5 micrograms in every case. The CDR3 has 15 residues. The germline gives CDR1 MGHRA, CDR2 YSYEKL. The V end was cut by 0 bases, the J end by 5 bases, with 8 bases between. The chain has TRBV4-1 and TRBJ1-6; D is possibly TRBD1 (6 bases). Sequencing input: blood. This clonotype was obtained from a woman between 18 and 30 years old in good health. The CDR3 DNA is TGCGCCAGCAGCCAAGACGGGACAAATAATTCACCCCTCCACTTT. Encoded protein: CASSQDGTNNSPLHF.